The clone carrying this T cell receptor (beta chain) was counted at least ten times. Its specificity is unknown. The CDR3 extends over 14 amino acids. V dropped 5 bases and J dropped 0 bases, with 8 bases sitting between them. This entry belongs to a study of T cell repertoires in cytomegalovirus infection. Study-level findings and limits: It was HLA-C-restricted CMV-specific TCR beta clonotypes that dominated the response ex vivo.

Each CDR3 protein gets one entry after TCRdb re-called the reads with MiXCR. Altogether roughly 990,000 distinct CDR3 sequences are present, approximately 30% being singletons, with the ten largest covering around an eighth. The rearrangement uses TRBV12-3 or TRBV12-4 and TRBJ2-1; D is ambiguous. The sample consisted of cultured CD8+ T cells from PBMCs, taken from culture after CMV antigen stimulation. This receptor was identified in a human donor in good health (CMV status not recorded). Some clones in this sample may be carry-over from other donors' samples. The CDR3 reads CASSRASSYNEQFF. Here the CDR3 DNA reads TGTGCCAGCAGTAGAGCAAGCTCCTACAATGAGCAGTTCTTC.